These 15 T cell receptor beta chains share one sample of origin, sequenced in a study of T cell responses to AZD1222 COVID-19 vaccine. The data were produced by immunoSEQ multiplex PCR, yet TCRdb's version contains in-frame clones alone and is incomplete. The sample records some 120,000 clones, around 85% being singletons. This specimen consisted of peripheral blood, obtained on day 0 of AZD1222 vaccination. Every receptor here comes from an adult in good health.

This clone came up a few times. The genes are TRBV27 and TRBJ1-4, with D possibly matching TRBD1 (5 bases). CDR1 and CDR2 from the germline V gene are MNHEY and SMNVEV (reference sequence). This CDR3 spans 15 amino acids. The ends were cut back, 6 bases at V and 7 bases at J, with 18 bases in the middle. This CDR3 is CASRGEEDGGEKLFF. CDR3 DNA sequence: TGTGCCAGCAGGGGGGAAGAGGACGGCGGTGAAAAACTGTTTTTT.

The chain uses TRBV19 and TRBJ1-6; D possibly corresponds to TRBD1 (6 bases). V lost 0 bases, J lost 10 bases, and 16 bases lay in between. The germline V gene has CDR1 LNHDA and CDR2 SQIVND (reference sequence). The CDR3 spans 16 residues. CDR3 DNA: TGTGCCAGTAGTATAGAGGGGCGGGACATGGTGTCACCCCTCCACTTT. The encoded protein is CASSIEGRDMVSPLHF.

This chain connects TRBV6-5 to TRBJ1-1, with 7 bases identical to TRBD1. Looked up from germline, CDR1 is MNHEY and CDR2 is SVGAGI. Trimming took 6 bases from V and 1 from J; bases not matched to a gene: 5. This CDR3 spans 14 amino acids. CDR3 coding DNA: TGTGCCAGCAGATTACAGGGGCAGAACACTGAAGCTTTCTTT. Translation gives CASRLQGQNTEAFF.

DNA of the CDR3: TGTGCCAGCAGCAAACAGGGTTCCTATAATTCACCCCTCCACTTT. Amino acids: CASSKQGSYNSPLHF. The genes are TRBV6-5 and TRBJ1-6, with a tentative D call TRBD1 (6 bases). V was clipped by 6 bases and J by 1 base, with 10 bases between them. Germline lookup yields CDR1 MNHEY and CDR2 SVGAGI. The CDR3 loop spans 15 amino acids.

The J gene is TRBJ2-5, the V gene TRBV7-8; tentative D call: TRBD1 (6 bases). V was pared by 1 base and J by 5 bases, with 14 bases between. Germline loops: CDR1 SGHVS, CDR2 FQNEAQ. The CDR3 totals 15 residues. CDR3 region: CASSLGKQGRETQYF. Here the CDR3 DNA reads TGTGCCAGCAGCTTAGGGAAACAGGGTCGGGAGACCCAGTACTTC.

This chain uses TRBV4-1 with TRBJ2-7, with D unclear. V lost 0 bases and J lost 2, with 5 bases in between. CDR3 size: 13 residues. Germline V CDR1 and CDR2: MGHRA, YSYEKL. The CDR3 loop is CASSQELTYEQYF. CDR3 nucleotide sequence: TGCGCCAGCAGCCAAGAATTGACCTACGAGCAGTACTTC.

V usage is TRBV5-6 and J usage is TRBJ2-2; D gene ambiguous. Trimming stripped 4 bases from V and 1 base from J, with 11 bases between. The CDR3 loop spans 15 amino acids. CDR1 is SGHDT, CDR2 YYEEEE, per germline. The chain's CDR3 is CASSTAPLNTGELFF. The CDR3 DNA is TGTGCCAGCAGCACCGCCCCGTTGAACACCGGGGAGCTGTTTTTT.

V is TRBV19 and J is TRBJ1-6; D uncertain. This CDR3 is 14 amino acids long. Trimming shortened V by 3 bases and J by 10 bases, and 13 bases separated the two germline ends. From germline, CDR1 is LNHDA and CDR2 SQIVND (reference sequence). The CDR3 DNA follows: TGTGCCAGTAGTATTGCCCACCTAGAATCACCCCTCCACTTT. It encodes CASSIAHLESPLHF.

V is TRBV28 and J is TRBJ1-5; no clear D gene. V lost 4 bases and J lost 0, with 4 bases in between. Per germline, CDR1 MDHEN and CDR2 SYDVKM. This CDR3 comprises 13 residues. CDR3 in amino acids: CASSSFSNQPQHF. The CDR3 DNA reads as TGTGCCAGCAGTTCGTTTAGCAATCAGCCCCAGCATTTT.

The V gene is TRBV18, the J gene TRBJ2-1; a weak D match, TRBD1 (6 bases). The CDR3 is 13 amino acids. V lost 4 bases, J lost 5 bases, and 9 bases lay in between. The germline gives CDR1 KGHSH, CDR2 LQKENI. CDR3 residues: CASSLTGNNEQFF. The DNA of the CDR3 is TGTGCCAGCTCACTTACAGGGAACAATGAGCAGTTCTTC.

The chain employs TRBV6-5 and TRBJ1-2; 7 bases fit TRBD1. Germline V gives CDR1 MNHEY, CDR2 SVGAGI. V lost 5 bases, J lost 4 bases, and 7 bases stayed unmatched. The CDR3 totals 14 residues. DNA of the CDR3: TGTGCCAGCAGTCAGACAGGGACAAGCTATGGCTACACCTTC. Protein: CASSQTGTSYGYTF.

V gene TRBV9 combines with J gene TRBJ2-5; D is unclear. V lost 2 bases to trimming and J lost 1 base, with 3 bases between them. The CDR3 is made up of 12 amino acids. Germline CDR1 is SGDLS and CDR2 is YYNGEE. This chain's CDR3 is CASSVSQETQYF. The CDR3 DNA reads TGTGCCAGCAGCGTTTCCCAAGAGACCCAGTACTTC.

CDR3 in DNA: TGTGCCAGCAGTCCTACCGGACAGGGGAATCAGCCCCAGCATTTT. Translating it yields CASSPTGQGNQPQHF. The V gene is TRBV6-5, the J gene TRBJ1-5, with 9 bases matching TRBD1. This CDR3 has 15 amino acids. Trimming at V came to 5 bases and at J to 4 bases, leaving 6 bases not matched to a gene. In germline, CDR1 is MNHEY, CDR2 SVGAGI.

The chain recombines TRBV29-1 with TRBJ1-1; 9 bases align to TRBD1. Germline trimming cut 5 bases from V and 4 bases from J; bases unmatched to any gene: 5. This CDR3 region has 13 residues. CDR1 SQVTM and CDR2 ANQGSEA come from the germline V gene. The CDR3, as DNA: TGCAGCGTTAGGGACAGGGATGCCACTGAAGCTTTCTTT. Its translation is CSVRDRDATEAFF.

The rearrangement joins TRBV19 to TRBJ2-1; D ambiguous. CDR3 size: 11 residues. The germline V gene encodes CDR1 LNHDA and CDR2 SQIVND (reference sequence). V lost 8 bases and J 12 bases, leaving 14 bases between the germline ends. The CDR3 reads CASASETLQFF. DNA for the CDR3: TGTGCCAGTGCCAGCGAGACCCTGCAGTTCTTC.